A selection of T cell receptor beta chains follows, all from one sample in a study of cytomegalovirus exposure and HLA in healthy donors. Assay: immunoSEQ multiplex PCR; the TCRdb copy retains only in-frame clones and omits some. The table includes fewer than 150,000 clones, about nine tenths detected once. The sample was PBMCs. These receptors originate from a man aged 18 to 30 in good health and CMV-seronegative. CDR3s include the opening cysteine and the closing phenylalanine or tryptophan. Each record gives: clone size, D gene, J gene, V gene, CDR3 DNA, CDR3 protein. D genes are given only for firm matches. Clone size is shown for a subset of rows, as once, few, many or a class of expanded clone.

>NA|TRBD1|TRBJ1-2|TRBV7-8
TGTGCCAGCAGACCCCAGGGTTTATCGGGACAGCCTAACTATGGCTACACCTTC
CASRPQGLSGQPNYGYTF
>NA|NA|TRBJ2-2|TRBV4-3
TGCGCCAGCAGCCCTAGAACTAGCTTATCCGGGGAGCTGTTTTTT
CASSPRTSLSGELFF
>NA|NA|TRBJ2-2|TRBV10-2
TGCGCCAGCAGCCCCCAGGTCACCGGGGAGCTGTTTTTT
CASSPQVTGELFF
>once|NA|TRBJ1-5|TRBV5-6
TGTGCCAGCAGCTTTGGCAGTAATCAGCCCCAGCATTTT
CASSFGSNQPQHF
>NA|TRBD1|TRBJ2-2|TRBV15
TGTGCCACCAGCACCCACCAGGGGGCCACCGGGGAGCTGTTTTTT
CATSTHQGATGELFF
>NA|TRBD2|TRBJ2-2|TRBV19
TGTGCCAGTAGGGGAGGACTAGCGGGCGGGACCCACACCGGGGAGCTGTTTTTT
CASRGGLAGGTHTGELFF
>NA|TRBD1|TRBJ1-1|TRBV28
TGTGCCAGCAGTTGGACAGGGAACACTGAAGCTTTCTTT
CASSWTGNTEAFF
>few|TRBD2|TRBJ2-1|TRBV9
TGTGCCAGCAGCACTAGACTAGCGGGGAACTACAATGAGCAGTTCTTC
CASSTRLAGNYNEQFF
>NA|NA|TRBJ2-1|TRBV27
TGTGCCAGCAGTTTCGGGGGCTCCTACAATGAGCAGTTCTTC
CASSFGGSYNEQFF
>NA|NA|TRBJ1-3|TRBV6-5
TGTGCCAGCAGTGTGACAGGAGCTGGAAACACCATATATTTT
CASSVTGAGNTIYF
>once|NA|TRBJ1-1|TRBV6-6
TGTGCCAGCAGCCATCCCCCCACTGAAGCTTTCTTT
CASSHPPTEAFF
>NA|TRBD1|TRBJ1-2|TRBV30
TGTGCCTGGAGTGTATTAGGACAGGGGTTTGGTGGCTACACCTTC
CAWSVLGQGFGGYTF